This T cell receptor (beta chain) was documented in a study of cytomegalovirus exposure and HLA in healthy donors. For the study at large: Within the Caucasian-associated ancestry cluster were under 85% of the roughly 400 genotyped donors.

Primers: 60 Vbeta forward and 13 Jbeta reverse. Using immunoSEQ multiplex PCR, the repertoire was profiled, and TCRdb retains in-frame clones only, with some absent. The sample consists of over 95,000 clones, about 61% of them appearing once. Remarks on this clone: What it recognizes is unknown. A junction end diverges from the germline sequence, so it may reflect a read error.

The CDR3 is 15 amino acids. Germline CDR1 and CDR2: SNHLY and FYNNEI. Though nominally healthy at sampling, donors likely had unrecorded immune exposures. Study outcomes and limitations: It was reported that the classifier diagnosed cytomegalovirus status with high specificity and sensitivity in both the original and validation cohorts. A later analysis linked a missense variant in DCLRE1C to the trimming of TCR beta V and J genes.

The source of this sequence is a man aged 18 to 30 in good health and CMV-seropositive. The specimen was PBMCs. The genes are TRBV2 and TRBJ2-7; no reliable D call. CDR3 in amino acids: CASSFGFGPSYEQCF. The DNA for the CDR3 is TGTGCCAGCAGTTTTGGCTTTGGGCCCTCCTACGAGCAGTGCTTC.